This record looks at one T cell receptor beta chain sequence and its context. Its antigen is unidentified. Relative to the germline gene, one junction end is altered; a read error may explain this. The germline gives CDR1 SSHAT, CDR2 FNYEAQ (reference sequence). CDR3 length equals 15 residues. These data are taken from a study of post-analysis software for immune sequencing data. About the study: Recorded subtypes: relapsing-remitting, secondary progressive, progressive-relapsing; some patients unannotated. Study results and caveats: In multiple sclerosis, normalized Chao1 diversity was significantly below that of controls. When patients were compared with controls, four to six TRBV segments were more frequent, TRBV5-6, TRBV5-1 and TRBV20-1 among them.

The TCR beta cDNA libraries contained unique molecular identifiers. Out of roughly 0.85 to 11 million T cells, a few hundred thousand cDNA molecules were generated. TCRdb analysed the PCR reads with MiXCR anew, one entry per CDR3 protein. The sample has roughly 620,000 distinct CDR3 sequences, 44% seen once. Sequences were obtained from blood. The chain employs TRBV7-7 and TRBJ2-1; D unresolved. The TCR was taken from a girl aged 5 to 17 with multiple sclerosis. CDR3 in DNA: TGTGCTAGCAGCTTATCCAGCGCCCCATACAATGAGCAGTTCTTC. Encoded protein: CASSLSSAPYNEQFF.